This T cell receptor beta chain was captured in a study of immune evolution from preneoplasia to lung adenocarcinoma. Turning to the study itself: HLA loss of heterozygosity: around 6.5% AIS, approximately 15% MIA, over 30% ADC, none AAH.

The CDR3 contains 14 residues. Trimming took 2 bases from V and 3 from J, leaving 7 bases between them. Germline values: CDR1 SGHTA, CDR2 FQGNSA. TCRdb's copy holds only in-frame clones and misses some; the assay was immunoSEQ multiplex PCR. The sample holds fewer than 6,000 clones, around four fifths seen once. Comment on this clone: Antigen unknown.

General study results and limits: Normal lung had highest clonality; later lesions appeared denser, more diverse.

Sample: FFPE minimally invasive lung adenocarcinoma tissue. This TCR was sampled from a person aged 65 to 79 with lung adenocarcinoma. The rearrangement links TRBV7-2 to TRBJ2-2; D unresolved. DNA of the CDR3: TGTGCCAGCAGCTTAAACCCCTACACCGGGGAGCTGTTTTTT. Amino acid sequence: CASSLNPYTGELFF.